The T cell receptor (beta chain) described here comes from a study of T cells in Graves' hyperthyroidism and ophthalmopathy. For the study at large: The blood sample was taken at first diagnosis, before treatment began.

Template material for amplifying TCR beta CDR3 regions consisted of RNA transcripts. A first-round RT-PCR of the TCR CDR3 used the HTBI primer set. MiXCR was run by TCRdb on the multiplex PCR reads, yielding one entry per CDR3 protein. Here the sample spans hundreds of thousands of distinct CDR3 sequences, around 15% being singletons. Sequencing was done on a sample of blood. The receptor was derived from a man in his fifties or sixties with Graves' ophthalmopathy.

The CDR3 region has the DNA TGCAGTGCGCCGGGCCAAGGTCTTGTCTATGGCTACACCTTC. Residues: CSAPGQGLVYGYTF. The chain recombines TRBV20-1 with TRBJ1-2; no clear D gene. V shed 6 bases and J shed 4 bases, with 18 bases lying between them. This CDR3 contains 14 residues. Germline V lookup: CDR1 DFQATT, CDR2 SNEGSKA (reference sequence).